A single sample gave rise to the 16 T cell receptor beta chains below, sequenced in a study of EBV T-cell therapy then PD-1 blockade in nasopharyngeal carcinoma. These receptors are not linked to any known antigen. Stated treatment: AdE1-LMPpoly-expanded autologous EBV-specific T-cell therapy followed by anti-PD-1 nivolumab. Using immunoSEQ multiplex PCR, the repertoire was profiled, and TCRdb retains in-frame clones only, with some absent. This table holds more than 20,000 clones, under 90% found once. The material sequenced was CD8+ T cells from blood, taken at day -245 from a patient whose treatment included autologous EBV-specific T cells and nivolumab. All receptors come from a man between 35 and 55 years old with nasopharyngeal carcinoma.

This chain connects TRBV4-3 to TRBJ2-6, with no clear D. The CDR3 sequence is 17 residues long. Per the germline V gene, CDR1 is LGHNA and CDR2 is YSLEER. V was clipped by 0 bases and J by 0 bases, with 9 bases between them. The CDR3 bases are TGCGCCAGCAGCCAAGAGGTAGCCAGCTCTGGGGCCAACGTCCTGACTTTC. Protein sequence: CASSQEVASSGANVLTF.

Concerning this clone itself: Germline is not matched at one junction end, which may reflect a read error. The chain employs TRBV30 and TRBJ2-5; unclear D gene. In germline, CDR1 is GTSNPN, CDR2 SVGIG (reference sequence). This CDR3 has 13 amino acids. DNA for the CDR3: TGTGCCTGGAGCCCCAGGTTGTGGCAACCCCAGGACTTC. Its translation: CAWSPRLWQPQDF.

The chain employs TRBV27 and TRBJ1-2; no firm D call. The germline CDR1 and CDR2 sequences are MNHEY and SMNVEV (reference sequence). Trimming took off 7 bases at V and 2 bases at J, with 14 bases between the two ends. CDR3 length equals 14 residues. As DNA, the CDR3 is TGTGCCAGCACCCCACACGGGGAAAACTATGGCTACACCTTC. This translates into CASTPHGENYGYTF.

The J gene is TRBJ2-1, the V gene TRBV19, with D perhaps TRBD2 (7 bases). The CDR3 is 16 amino acids. Per the germline V gene, CDR1 is LNHDA and CDR2 is SQIVND (reference sequence). V was cut by 5 bases and J by 10 bases, with 24 bases left in between. The CDR3: CASSGMWEGGLEEQFF. For the CDR3, the DNA is TGTGCCAGTAGTGGAATGTGGGAGGGGGGCCTTGAGGAGCAGTTCTTC.

The chain's CDR3 is CASSLAAGRGNQPQHF. The CDR3 DNA reads TGTGCCAGCAGCTTGGCGGCAGGGAGGGGTAATCAGCCCCAGCATTTT. The chain links TRBV5-6 to TRBJ1-5, with a tentative D call TRBD1 (5 bases). In germline, CDR1 is SGHDT, CDR2 YYEEEE. The CDR3 runs 16 residues. The V and J ends lost 0 bases and 4 bases respectively, with 14 bases between them.

The CDR3 region has the DNA TGTGCCAGCAGCTTGGTGCCCGCCGGGAGTGGGAGGAACACTGAAGCTTTCTTT. As protein: CASSLVPAGSGRNTEAFF. The rearrangement links TRBV5-5 to TRBJ1-1, with D unresolved. This CDR3 has 18 amino acids. In germline, CDR1 is SGHKS, CDR2 YYEKEE (reference sequence). V lost 0 bases and J lost 1, with 19 bases in between.

The J gene is TRBJ2-1, the V gene TRBV4-1; tentatively, D is TRBD1 (5 bases). V was shortened by 5 bases and J by 7 bases, with 15 bases between the two germline ends. CDR1 is MGHRA and CDR2 is YSYEKL in the germline V gene. The CDR3 has 14 residues. In DNA form, the CDR3 reads TGCGCCAGCAGCTATAATGAAGGACATAATGAGCAGTTCTTC. This sequence encodes CASSYNEGHNEQFF.

The rearrangement uses TRBV6-2 or TRBV6-3 and TRBJ2-2; the D is unclear. This CDR3 comprises 12 residues. V was pared by 4 bases and J by 4 bases, with 4 bases between. Germline V gene data show CDR1 as MNHEY and CDR2 as SVGEGT. The CDR3 nucleotides are TGTGCCAGCAGTTTCCGCACCGGGGAGCTGTTTTTT. Protein product: CASSFRTGELFF.

The rearrangement links TRBV6-5 to TRBJ2-3; 10 positions match TRBD1. Germline CDR1 is MNHEY and CDR2 is SVGAGI. The CDR3 is made up of 14 amino acids. J gave up 4 bases and V 7 bases, and 5 bases lay outside the gene matches. CDR3 protein: CASTTGTGADTQYF. CDR3 nucleotide sequence: TGTGCCAGCACCACGGGGACAGGGGCAGATACGCAGTATTTT.

Here the CDR3 reads CSVEGGQTNEQFF. For the CDR3, the DNA is TGCAGCGTTGAAGGCGGACAGACGAATGAGCAGTTCTTC. The chain is built from TRBV29-1 and TRBJ2-1; a possible D gene is TRBD1 (6 bases). This CDR3 is 13 amino acids long. The germline V and J ends were trimmed by 1 base and 7 bases, with 11 bases remaining between them. Germline-derived CDR1 and CDR2 are SQVTM and ANQGSEA.

The chain has TRBV4-3 and TRBJ1-1; no definite D call. CDR1 is LGHNA, CDR2 YSLEER, per germline. The CDR3 has 14 amino acids. Trimming cost V 2 bases and J 5 bases, with 12 bases left between them. The CDR3 sequence is CASSQSTGLTEAFF. The CDR3 DNA sequence: TGCGCCAGCAGCCAATCAACGGGCCTAACTGAAGCTTTCTTT.

The V and J genes are TRBV6-4 and TRBJ1-1, with a weak D call TRBD1 (5 bases). The germline CDR1 and CDR2 sequences are MRHNA and SNTAGT. This CDR3 contains 13 residues. V was pared by 2 bases and J by 1 base, with 5 bases between. The CDR3 DNA is TGTGCCAGCAGTGACAGGGGGAACACTGAAGCTTTCTTT. Residues: CASSDRGNTEAFF.

This CDR3 reads CASSESGGYEQYF. CDR3 DNA: TGTGCCAGCAGCGAATCGGGAGGCTACGAGCAGTACTTC. The V gene is TRBV2, the J gene TRBJ2-7; 7 bases line up with TRBD2. Germline V gene data show CDR1 as SNHLY and CDR2 as FYNNEI. Unmatched junction bases numbered 5, after V lost 6 bases and J lost 3 bases. This CDR3 has 13 amino acids.

The chain uses TRBV5-1 and TRBJ2-7; D might be TRBD1 (6 bases). The V and J ends lost 0 bases and 0 bases respectively, with 13 bases between them. The length of the CDR3 is 16 residues. Per the germline V gene, CDR1 is SGHRS and CDR2 is YFSETQ. The CDR3 here is CASSLGSGHSSYEQYF. In nucleotides, the CDR3 is TGCGCCAGCAGCTTGGGATCGGGACATAGCTCCTACGAGCAGTACTTC. Combining the CDR3 with reference TRBV5-1 and TRBJ2-7 gives the whole variable domain KAGVTQTPRYLIKTRGQQVTLSCSPISGHRSVSWYQQTPGQGLQFLFEYFSETQRNKGNFPGRFSGRQFSNSRSEMNVSTLELGDSALYLCASSLGSGHSSYEQYFGPGTRLTVT.

V gene TRBV2 combines with J gene TRBJ2-7; weak D call: TRBD1 (5 bases). Between the trimmed V and J ends, which lost 4 bases and 5 bases, there was a span of 9 bases. The CDR3 is 12 residues long. In germline, CDR1 is SNHLY, CDR2 FYNNEI. CDR3 region: CASSGSRDEQYF. CDR3 bases: TGTGCCAGCAGTGGGAGCAGGGACGAGCAGTACTTC.

CDR3 sequence: CASSTGVTGELFF. CDR3 nucleotides: TGTGCCAGCTCGACAGGAGTTACCGGGGAGCTGTTTTTT. V and J are TRBV2 and TRBJ2-2; D may be TRBD1 (6 bases). This CDR3 comprises 13 residues. V gave up 8 bases and J gave up 5 bases, with 12 bases separating them. Germline-derived CDR1 and CDR2 are SNHLY and FYNNEI.